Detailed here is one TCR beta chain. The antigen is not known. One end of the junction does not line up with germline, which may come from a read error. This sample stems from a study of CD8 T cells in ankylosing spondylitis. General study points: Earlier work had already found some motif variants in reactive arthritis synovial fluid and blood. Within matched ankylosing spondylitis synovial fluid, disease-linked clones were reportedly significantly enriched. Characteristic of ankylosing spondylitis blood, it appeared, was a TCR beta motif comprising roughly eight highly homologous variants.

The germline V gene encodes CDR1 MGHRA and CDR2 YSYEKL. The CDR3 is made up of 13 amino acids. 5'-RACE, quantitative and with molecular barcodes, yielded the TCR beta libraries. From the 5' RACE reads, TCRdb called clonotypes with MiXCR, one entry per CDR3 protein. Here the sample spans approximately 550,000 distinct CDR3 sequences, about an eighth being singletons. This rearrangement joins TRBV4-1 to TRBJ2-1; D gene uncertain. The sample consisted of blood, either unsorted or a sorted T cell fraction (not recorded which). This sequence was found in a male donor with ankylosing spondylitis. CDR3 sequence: CASRQGALNEQFF. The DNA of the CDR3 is TGCGCCAGCAGACAAGGCGCACTTAATGAGCAGTTCTTC.